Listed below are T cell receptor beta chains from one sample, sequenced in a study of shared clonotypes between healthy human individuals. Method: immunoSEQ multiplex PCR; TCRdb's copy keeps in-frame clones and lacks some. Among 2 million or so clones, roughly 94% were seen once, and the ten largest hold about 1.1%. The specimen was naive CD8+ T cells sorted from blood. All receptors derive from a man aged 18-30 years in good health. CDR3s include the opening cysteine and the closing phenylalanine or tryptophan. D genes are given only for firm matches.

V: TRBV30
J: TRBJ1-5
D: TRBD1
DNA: TGTGCCTGGAGTGGAGGGACAGGGAGCAATCAGCCCCAGCATTTT
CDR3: CAWSGGTGSNQPQHF

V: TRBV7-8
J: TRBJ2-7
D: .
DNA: TGTGCCAGCAGCTGGCGTCGGTTCTACGAGCAGTACTTC
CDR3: CASSWRRFYEQYF

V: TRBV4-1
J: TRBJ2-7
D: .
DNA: TGCGCCAGCAGCCAAGGCAGGGGAGCCTACGAGCAGTACTTC
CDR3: CASSQGRGAYEQYF

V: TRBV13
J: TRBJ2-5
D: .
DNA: TGTGCCAGCAGCTTAAGGGGCCGACAGGATGAGACCCAGTACTTC
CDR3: CASSLRGRQDETQYF

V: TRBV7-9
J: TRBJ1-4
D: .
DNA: TGTGCCAGCAGCACAGGCCCCACGGGAACTAATGAAAAACTGTTTTTT
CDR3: CASSTGPTGTNEKLFF

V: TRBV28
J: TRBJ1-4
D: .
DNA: TGTGCCAGCAGTTTCGTCCAGGGATATTTGATGGAGGATGAAAAACTGTTTTTT
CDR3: CASSFVQGYLMEDEKLFF

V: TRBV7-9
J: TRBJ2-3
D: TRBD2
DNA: TGTGCCAGCAGCCCGGGACTAGCGGAGTTCGATACGCAGTATTTT
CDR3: CASSPGLAEFDTQYF

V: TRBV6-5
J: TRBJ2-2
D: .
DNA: TGTGCCTCCCACCCGGGATTTACTGGGGAGCTGTTTTTT
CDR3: CASHPGFTGELFF

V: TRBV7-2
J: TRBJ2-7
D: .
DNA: TGTGCCAGCAGCTTAGCCACGGGACTCGACTACGAGCAGTACTTC
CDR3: CASSLATGLDYEQYF

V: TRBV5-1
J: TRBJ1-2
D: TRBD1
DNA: TGCGCCAGCAGCTCGACAGGGGGAGACTATGGCTACACCTTC
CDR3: CASSSTGGDYGYTF

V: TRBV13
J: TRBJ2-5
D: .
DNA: TGTGCCAGCAGCTTTTACGAAGAGACCCAGTACTTC
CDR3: CASSFYEETQYF

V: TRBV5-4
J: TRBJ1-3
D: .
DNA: TGTGCCAGCAGCTTGTGGGGGGCCTACTCTGGAAACACCATATATTTT
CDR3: CASSLWGAYSGNTIYF

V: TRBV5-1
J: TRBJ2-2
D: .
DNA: TGCGCCAGCAGCTTGGTCGGGACTGCGGGCGGGGAGCTGTTTTTT
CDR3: CASSLVGTAGGELFF

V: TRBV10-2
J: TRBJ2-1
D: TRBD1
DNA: TGCGCCAGCAACCCAGGGGGTTCCCACAATGAGCAGTTCTTC
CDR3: CASNPGGSHNEQFF

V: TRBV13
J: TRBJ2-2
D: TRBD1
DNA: TGTGCCAGCAGCTTACAGGGGGCGGGGACCGGGGAGCTGTTTTTT
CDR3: CASSLQGAGTGELFF

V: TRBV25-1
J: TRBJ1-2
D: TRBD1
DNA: TGTGCCAGCAGCAGACAGGGGGCTGGCTATGGCTACACCTTC
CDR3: CASSRQGAGYGYTF

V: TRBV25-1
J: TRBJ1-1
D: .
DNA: TGTGCCAGCCCCTCGTTAGGGCGTGGGCCACCGAACACTGAAGCTTTCTTT
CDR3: CASPSLGRGPPNTEAFF

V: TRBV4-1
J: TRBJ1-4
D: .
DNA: TGCGCCAGCAGCCAAGTGGGCGAAAAACTGTTTTTT
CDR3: CASSQVGEKLFF